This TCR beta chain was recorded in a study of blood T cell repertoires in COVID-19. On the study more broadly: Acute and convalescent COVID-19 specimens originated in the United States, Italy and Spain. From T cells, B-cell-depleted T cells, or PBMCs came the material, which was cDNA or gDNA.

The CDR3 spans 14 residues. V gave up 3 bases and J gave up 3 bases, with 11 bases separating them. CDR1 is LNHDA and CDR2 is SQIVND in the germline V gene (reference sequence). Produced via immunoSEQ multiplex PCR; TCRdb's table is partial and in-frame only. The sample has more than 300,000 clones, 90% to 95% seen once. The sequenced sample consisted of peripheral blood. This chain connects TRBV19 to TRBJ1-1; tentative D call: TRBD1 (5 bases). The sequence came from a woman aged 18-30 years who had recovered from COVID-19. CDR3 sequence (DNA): TGTGCCAGTAGTATGGCCGGGGGGGACACTGAAGCTTTCTTT. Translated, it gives CASSMAGGDTEAFF.